This passage covers 19 T cell receptor beta chains from one sample sequenced in a study of shared clonotypes between healthy human individuals. TCRdb keeps only in-frame clones here, not all; method: immunoSEQ multiplex PCR. The sample has approximately 1.4 million clones, about 98% seen once. Sequencing used naive CD4+ T cells sorted from blood. The subset is: CD45RA+ positively selected. These receptors all stem from a man aged 30 to 45 in good health.

This rearrangement joins TRBV4-3 to TRBJ2-1; D gene uncertain. This CDR3 has 12 amino acids. Trimming removed 0 bases at V and 12 bases at J, with 9 bases between. Per the germline V gene, CDR1 is LGHNA and CDR2 is YSLEER. In DNA form, the CDR3 reads TGCGCCAGCAGCCAAGAAAGGACGACGCAGTTCTTC. It specifies CASSQERTTQFF.

The chain couples TRBV28 to TRBJ2-1; no clear D gene. In germline, CDR1 is MDHEN, CDR2 SYDVKM. Trimming shortened V by 7 bases and J by 0 bases, and 4 bases separated the two germline ends. The CDR3 consists of 12 residues. The chain's CDR3 is CASMSSYNEQFF. CDR3 in DNA: TGTGCCAGCATGAGCTCCTACAATGAGCAGTTCTTC.

V and J are TRBV19 and TRBJ2-3, with D uncertain. Trimming took 6 bases from V and 2 from J, leaving 9 bases between them. The CDR3 totals 13 residues. Germline V lookup: CDR1 LNHDA, CDR2 SQIVND (reference sequence). The CDR3 region has the DNA TGTGCCAGTAGGGGTGCCTACACAGATACGCAGTATTTT. Translation gives CASRGAYTDTQYF.

This chain joins TRBV19 and TRBJ1-5; D uncertain. The CDR3 is 15 amino acids. The germline CDR1 and CDR2 sequences are LNHDA and SQIVND (reference sequence). V lost 5 bases and J 4 bases, leaving 15 bases between the germline ends. This CDR3 is CASSLNPPNNQPQHF. CDR3 bases: TGTGCCAGTAGTCTAAATCCCCCGAATAATCAGCCCCAGCATTTT.

Points on this clone: The sample carries other DNA sequences with the same CDR3. The chain employs TRBV9 and TRBJ2-1, with 11 bases fitting TRBD2. Germline lookup yields CDR1 SGDLS and CDR2 YYNGEE. Trimming took 4 bases from V and 10 from J; bases not matched to a gene: 7. This CDR3 is built from 14 residues. As DNA, the CDR3 is TGTGCCAGCAGCCTTAGCGGGAGGGGTGGGGAGCAGTTCTTC. Amino acid sequence: CASSLSGRGGEQFF.

The chain recombines TRBV18 with TRBJ1-1; D may be TRBD1 (6 bases). Trimming took off 1 base at V and 8 bases at J, with 11 bases between the two ends. Germline V gene lookup returns CDR1 KGHSH and CDR2 LQKENI. The CDR3 extends over 13 amino acids. The chain's CDR3 is CASSPQTGKEAFF. The CDR3, as DNA: TGTGCCAGCTCACCACAGACAGGAAAGGAAGCTTTCTTT.

The chain joins TRBV5-1 to TRBJ1-3, with D unclear. V was trimmed by 2 bases and J by 0 bases, leaving 12 bases between them. Germline values: CDR1 SGHRS, CDR2 YFSETQ. CDR3 length: 16 amino acids. The CDR3 reads CASSFQSANSGNTIYF. DNA for the CDR3: TGCGCCAGCAGCTTTCAGTCAGCCAACTCTGGAAACACCATATATTTT.

The chain couples TRBV29-1 to TRBJ2-1; 7 nucleotides agree with TRBD2. The CDR3 totals 14 residues. After removal of 3 bases from V and 4 bases from J, the junction contained 6 bases not matched to a gene. CDR1 is SQVTM and CDR2 is ANQGSEA in the germline V gene. The CDR3 sequence: CSVDRSGIYNEQFF. The CDR3 DNA is TGCAGCGTTGACAGGAGCGGGATTTACAATGAGCAGTTCTTC.

The genes are TRBV29-1 and TRBJ2-3; 7 bases map to TRBD2. The CDR3 is 13 residues long. The trim removed 6 bases at V and 4 bases at J, leaving 7 bases unmatched. Per germline, CDR1 SQVTM and CDR2 ANQGSEA. CDR3 bases: TGCAGCGTGGGGCGGGAGATCCCAGATACGCAGTATTTT. Protein sequence: CSVGREIPDTQYF.

V and J are TRBV5-4 and TRBJ1-1; 7 bases are shared with TRBD1. Germline CDR1 SGHNT, CDR2 YYREEE (reference sequence). This CDR3 is built from 17 residues. V shed 3 bases, J shed 0 bases, and the junction held 11 bases outside the gene matches. The CDR3 DNA is TGTGCCAGCAGCTCCCATAAGGGACAGACAATGAACACTGAAGCTTTCTTT. Its protein is CASSSHKGQTMNTEAFF.

In DNA form, the CDR3 reads TGTGCCACCGAAGTTACTAGCGGGAGGAAAAGGGGCGCGAACACCGGGGAGCTGTTTTTT. It is translated as CATEVTSGRKRGANTGELFF. The gene calls are TRBV15 and TRBJ2-2; 12 bases map to TRBD2. Germline trimming cut 8 bases from V and 0 bases from J; bases unmatched to any gene: 16. The germline V gene encodes CDR1 LNHNV and CDR2 YYDKDF (reference sequence). This CDR3 is built from 20 residues.

On this clone itself: The same CDR3 also results from other DNA sequences found in this sample. The chain recombines TRBV29-1 with TRBJ2-7; the D gene is possibly TRBD2 (5 bases). Germline CDR1 is SQVTM and CDR2 is ANQGSEA. The CDR3 is 12 amino acids. The V end was cut by 7 bases, the J end by 1 base, with 11 bases between. The CDR3 bases are TGCAGCGCTGCGGGCAATTCCTACGAGCAGTACTTC. Its protein product is CSAAGNSYEQYF.

This clone is a singleton in its sample. The chain employs TRBV19 and TRBJ2-5, with TRBD1 matching over 8 bases. Trimming took 3 bases from V and 0 from J; bases not matched to a gene: 6. CDR1 is LNHDA, CDR2 SQIVND, per germline (reference sequence). The CDR3 extends over 16 amino acids. The CDR3 sequence is CASSIPRTGNQETQYF. The DNA for the CDR3 is TGTGCCAGTAGTATCCCCCGGACAGGGAACCAAGAGACCCAGTACTTC.

The V and J genes are TRBV5-4 and TRBJ2-3; D unclear. Looked up from germline, CDR1 is SGHNT and CDR2 is YYREEE (reference sequence). This CDR3 has 16 residues. The V end was cut by 4 bases, the J end by 0 bases, with 15 bases between. The CDR3 coding sequence is TGTGCCAGCAGCCCTCCGGGCAGGCCTAGCACAGATACGCAGTATTTT. Its protein product is CASSPPGRPSTDTQYF.

The chain couples TRBV10-1 to TRBJ1-5; 7 nucleotides agree with TRBD1. The J segment lost 7 bases and the V segment lost 11 bases, leaving 14 bases of the junction unmatched. This CDR3 is built from 14 residues. Germline CDR1 WNHNN, CDR2 SYGVQD (reference sequence). CDR3: CAPESPTGYQPQHF. CDR3 nucleotides: TGCGCCCCCGAGAGTCCGACAGGGTACCAGCCCCAGCATTTT.

V gene TRBV7-9 combines with J gene TRBJ2-5; tentatively, D is TRBD1 (6 bases). The CDR3 loop spans 16 amino acids. From germline, CDR1 is SEHNR and CDR2 FQNEAQ (reference sequence). The V end was cut by 1 base, the J end by 1 base, with 13 bases between. The CDR3 DNA follows: TGTGCCAGCAGCTTAGGCCGGACAGCTCCCCAAGAGACCCAGTACTTC. Translation gives CASSLGRTAPQETQYF.

V usage is TRBV18 and J usage is TRBJ2-1, with D unresolved. CDR1 and CDR2 from the germline V gene are KGHSH and LQKENI. CDR3 length equals 13 residues. The V and J ends lost 2 bases and 4 bases respectively, with 6 bases between them. Written as DNA, the CDR3 is TGTGCCAGCTCACCAAGCTTTTACAATGAGCAGTTCTTC. It is translated as CASSPSFYNEQFF. Looking up the rest from reference TRBV18 and TRBJ2-1 gives the full variable domain: NAGVMQNPRHLVRRRGQEARLRCSPMKGHSHVYWYRQLPEEGLKFMVYLQKENIIDESGMPKERFSAEFPKEGPSILRIQQVVRGDSAAYFCASSPSFYNEQFFGPGTRLTVL.

This chain connects TRBV6-1 to TRBJ2-1; D might be TRBD2 (6 bases). The V gene's germline CDR1 is MNHNS and CDR2 SASEGT. Trimming took off 3 bases at V and 4 bases at J, with 16 bases between the two ends. This CDR3 contains 16 residues. The CDR3 DNA sequence: TGTGCCAGCAGTGACCGCGGTGGAGGGAATTACAATGAGCAGTTCTTC. Protein sequence: CASSDRGGGNYNEQFF.

This clone was seen just once. The chain uses TRBV27 and TRBJ2-5; perhaps TRBD1 as D (5 bases). Germline CDR1 is MNHEY and CDR2 is SMNVEV (reference sequence). There are 15 residues in the CDR3. The ends were cut back, 2 bases at V and 3 bases at J, with 13 bases in the middle. In DNA form, the CDR3 reads TGTGCCAGCAGTTTACAGTCAGGGCGCAAAGAGACCCAGTACTTC. This sequence encodes CASSLQSGRKETQYF.